This is a list of T cell receptor beta chains from one sample in a study of blood T cell repertoires in COVID-19. Libraries were prepared by immunoSEQ multiplex PCR; TCRdb keeps only in-frame clonotypes and omits some of them. Of approximately 82,000 clones detected, approximately 80% appear once; the ten largest clones hold less than 15%. Sample: peripheral blood. Receptors were obtained from a human donor in a cohort sampled during active COVID-19. Each CDR3 is given with its conserved first and last residue. The D gene is left open where the match is weak.

TRBV14,.,TRBJ2-7,CASSQESQVIYEQYF
TRBV24-1,TRBD1,TRBJ2-2,CATSARQGNTGELFF
TRBV5-1,.,TRBJ2-1,CASSLRRGTFDEQFF
TRBV6-1,TRBD2,TRBJ2-1,CASSEGLAENEQFF
TRBV6-6,.,TRBJ2-5,CASSSLRDRHQETQYF
TRBV7-2,.,TRBJ1-2,CASSFSQGTGYTF
TRBV11-2,TRBD2,TRBJ2-7,CASSRSGGFYEQYF
TRBV6-1,.,TRBJ1-4,CASSERSAGEGEKLFF
TRBV2,TRBD1,TRBJ1-2,CASNSDRGNYGYTF
TRBV4-3,.,TRBJ1-3,CASSQDSTAGNTIYF
TRBV19,TRBD1,TRBJ2-7,CASRRDRATYEQYF
TRBV6-5,.,TRBJ1-2,CASSYSGDWSWKGYTF
TRBV10-3,TRBD1,TRBJ1-2,CAISDRQGTNYGYTF
TRBV7-3,TRBD2,TRBJ2-2,CASSLPGLAGHESVTGELFF
TRBV7-9,TRBD1,TRBJ1-1,CASSLSSDRGNTEAFF
TRBV10-1,.,TRBJ2-4,CASSAPGHGKNIQYF
TRBV7-8,.,TRBJ1-6,CASSLVRANNSPLHF
TRBV5-1,TRBD2,TRBJ2-1,CASSGTSGAGNEQFF
TRBV5-1,TRBD2,TRBJ2-3,CASSLGRGGEDTQYF
TRBV7-9,TRBD2,TRBJ2-1,CASRLAGSSYNEQFF
TRBV6-6,.,TRBJ1-2,CASSSLSRYGYTF
TRBV7-9,.,TRBJ1-1,CASSPAGNTEAFF
TRBV18,.,TRBJ1-2,CASSLTMANYGYTF
TRBV20-1,.,TRBJ1-2,CSASFGEAYGYTF
TRBV5-5,TRBD2,TRBJ2-1,CASSPDTTGLASGEQFF
TRBV28,TRBD1,TRBJ2-5,CASSLWDLTRRTGTGYQETQYF
TRBV6-2/TRBV6-3,.,TRBJ2-7,CASSNTGTNEQYF
TRBV5-1,TRBD2,TRBJ2-1,CASSPAGGSYNEQFF
TRBV5-6,TRBD1,TRBJ1-1,CASSFPGQGAEAFF
TRBV29-1,.,TRBJ2-5,CSVVKQTETQYF
TRBV6-2/TRBV6-3,TRBD1,TRBJ1-3,CASSPRTGSNSGNTIYF
TRBV10-3,.,TRBJ2-7,CAISGLAGESYYEQYF
TRBV11-2,TRBD1,TRBJ2-7,CASSLATGTGGEQYF
TRBV2,TRBD1,TRBJ1-1,CASRIGQGEAFF
TRBV7-2,.,TRBJ2-3,CASSPLGASTDTQYF
TRBV30,.,TRBJ2-1,CACCSSYNEQFF
TRBV7-2,.,TRBJ1-3,CASSRGPMGNTIYF
TRBV5-1,.,TRBJ1-2,CASSLSRANYGYTF
TRBV5-4,TRBD1,TRBJ1-1,CASRGGTGEGTEAFF
TRBV5-1,TRBD2,TRBJ2-2,CASSSVGAGVNTGELFF
TRBV10-3,TRBD1,TRBJ1-2,CAISPDRTGYGDYGYTF
TRBV2,.,TRBJ2-2,CASEGQNTGELFF
TRBV1,.,TRBJ2-7,CTSSQEKQGPYEQYF
TRBV11-3,TRBD2,TRBJ2-1,CASSRRGRDNEQFF
TRBV9,.,TRBJ1-1,CASSVATVGTPNTEAFF
TRBV6-5,TRBD2,TRBJ2-3,CATKAGGPKDTQYF
TRBV5-6,TRBD1,TRBJ1-1,CASSLGQGRAEAFF
TRBV18,.,TRBJ2-3,CASSPRRTSTDTQYF
TRBV2,.,TRBJ1-6,CASSPPDRNNSPLHF
TRBV7-2,.,TRBJ1-2,CASTPPAKRGYTF
TRBV24-1,TRBD1,TRBJ1-5,CATSEWTGPQHF
TRBV10-3,.,TRBJ2-7,CAISERAGVEQYF
TRBV5-1,TRBD1,TRBJ1-5,CASSEGQGSQPQHF
TRBV6-1,.,TRBJ1-1,CASSERGFYTEAFF
TRBV27,.,TRBJ2-3,CASSLGRRGTDTQYF
TRBV30,.,TRBJ1-1,CAWRKAGFNPEAFF
TRBV7-9,.,TRBJ1-2,CASSAQGLGAYGYTF
TRBV9,.,TRBJ2-5,CASSREGSGSETQYF
TRBV5-4,TRBD1,TRBJ1-4,CASSLQGGHEKLFF
TRBV10-3,.,TRBJ2-1,CAISESLFGGGAHNEQFF